This passage covers 5 T cell receptor beta chains from one sample sequenced in a study of long-term antiretroviral therapy in people with HIV. The assay, immunoSEQ v3.0, was run at survey level. Sequenced by immunoSEQ multiplex PCR; TCRdb stores in-frame clones only, minus some. The sample has over 25,000 clones, 85% to 90% seen once; the top ten hold 4.8%. The sample consisted of unsorted PBMCs, taken 0.8 years after starting antiretroviral therapy. These receptors originate from a woman aged 25 to 39 with HIV.

The CDR3 sequence is CASSQQGGVVTEAFF. The CDR3 DNA sequence: TGCGCCAGCAGCCAACAGGGAGGAGTTGTTACTGAAGCTTTCTTT. V usage is TRBV5-1 and J usage is TRBJ1-1; D might be TRBD1 (6 bases). The CDR3 consists of 15 residues. The germline gives CDR1 SGHRS, CDR2 YFSETQ. V was cut by 4 bases and J by 5 bases, with 18 bases left in between.

V gene TRBV7-3 combines with J gene TRBJ2-3; no firm D call. Per the germline V gene, CDR1 is SGHTA and CDR2 is FQGTGA. The CDR3 is 15 amino acids. Trimming shortened V by 0 bases and J by 3 bases, and 10 bases separated the two germline ends. CDR3: CASSLTGWITDTQYF. In DNA form, the CDR3 reads TGTGCCAGCAGCTTAACCGGGTGGATTACAGATACGCAGTATTTT.

The J gene is TRBJ2-7, the V gene TRBV5-1; possible D gene TRBD1, 5 bases. The CDR3 is 15 amino acids. Germline V CDR1 and CDR2: SGHRS, YFSETQ. Trimming shortened V by 0 bases and J by 1 base, and 11 bases separated the two germline ends. The CDR3 DNA reads TGCGCCAGCAGCTTGGGGGCAGGGCCTTCCTACGAGCAGTACTTC. Protein: CASSLGAGPSYEQYF. Full variable domain (outside the CDR3, taken from reference TRBV5-1 and TRBJ2-7): KAGVTQTPRYLIKTRGQQVTLSCSPISGHRSVSWYQQTPGQGLQFLFEYFSETQRNKGNFPGRFSGRQFSNSRSEMNVSTLELGDSALYLCASSLGAGPSYEQYFGPGTRLTVT.

This clone was found a few times. V is TRBV2 and J is TRBJ1-5; tentative D call: TRBD1 (6 bases). Trimming left V 6 bases short and J 3 bases short, with 15 bases between. CDR1 and CDR2 (germline): SNHLY, FYNNEI. The CDR3 runs to 15 residues. The CDR3 spells CASSYDGQINQPQHF. The DNA of the CDR3 is TGTGCCAGCAGCTATGACGGACAGATCAATCAGCCCCAGCATTTT.

This clone was picked up one time. This chain joins TRBV12-5 and TRBJ2-1; 10 bases are a match to TRBD2. The CDR3 runs 16 residues. Germline V lookup: CDR1 LGHNT, CDR2 FRNRAP. V shed 1 base, J shed 8 bases, and the junction held 8 bases outside the gene matches. The chain's CDR3 is CASGLGVPSGGYEQFF. The DNA for the CDR3 is TGTGCTAGTGGTTTGGGTGTGCCTAGCGGGGGTTATGAGCAGTTCTTC. The full variable domain, its missing parts supplied by reference TRBV12-5 and TRBJ2-1, is DARVTQTPRHKVTEMGQEVTMRCQPILGHNTVFWYRQTMMQGLELLAYFRNRAPLDDSGMPKDRFSAEMPDATLATLKIQPSEPRDSAVYFCASGLGVPSGGYEQFFGPGTRLTVL.